This T cell receptor (beta chain) was observed in a study of blood T cell repertoires in COVID-19. Study-wide context: Samples of COVID-19 (acute and convalescent) were obtained from the United States, Italy and Spain. PBMCs, B-cell-depleted T cells, or T cells provided the cDNA or gDNA that made up the material.

Per the authors' pipeline: Reference gene primer amplification in the assay estimated nucleated cell counts. Only in-frame clones appear in the TCRdb table, and some are missing; sequencing was by immunoSEQ multiplex PCR. V and J calls and clone size are those listed in that table; D and trimming were worked out from the DNA. The table has some 220,000 clones, approximately 84% seen once. The sequencing input was peripheral blood. The sequence was obtained from a man in his fifties or sixties with acute or convalescent COVID-19.

The CDR3, as DNA: TGTGCCAGCAGCCAATCTAGCGGGAGTACGGACTACGAGCAGTACTTC. Its translation is CASSQSSGSTDYEQYF. The rearrangement uses TRBV5-8 and TRBJ2-7; 10 positions match TRBD2. This CDR3 has 16 residues. Trimming removed 4 bases from V and 3 bases from J; junction bases left unmatched: 10. Per the germline V gene, CDR1 is SGHTS and CDR2 is YDEGEE. Together with reference TRBV5-8 and TRBJ2-7, the CDR3 gives the full variable domain: EAGVTQSPTHLIKTRGQQATLRCSPISGHTSVYWYQQALGLGLQFLLWYDEGEERNRGNFPPRFSGRQFPNYSSELNVNALELEDSALYLCASSQSSGSTDYEQYFGPGTRLTVT.